This T cell receptor beta chain was observed in a study of T cells after posttransplantation cyclophosphamide. Whole-study findings and limits: Recipient CMV seropositivity and CMV reactivation strongly tracked TRB clonality. Later blood repertoires were often dominated by clones from the donor CD8+ memory compartment.

Clones were sequenced by immunoSEQ multiplex PCR, and TCRdb holds only the in-frame ones, with some missing. The sample carries some 14,000 clones, 84% recorded once. Sampled 1 year posttransplant, controls received myeloablative marrow transplants, methotrexate and a calcineurin inhibitor. As for this clone: Its target is unknown.

The source of this sequence is a male patient aged 18 to 35 who received an allogeneic stem cell transplant from a related donor, was CMV-positive, and had no GVHD. Some T cells may have come from the graft donor. This material consisted of PBMCs, taken 350 to 400 days after allogeneic stem cell transplant with calcineurin inhibitor and methotrexate.

CDR3 residues: CASSFNTDTQYF. Written as DNA, the CDR3 is TGTGCCAGCAGCTTTAACACAGATACGCAGTATTTT. The chain uses TRBV11-3 and TRBJ2-3; unclear D gene. V was shortened by 3 bases and J by 2 bases, with 3 bases between the two germline ends. The CDR3 totals 12 residues. Germline loops: CDR1 SGHNT, CDR2 YENEEA.